This TCR beta chain was identified during a study of technical replicates of blood from several donors. Sequenced by immunoSEQ multiplex PCR; TCRdb stores in-frame clones only, minus some. The sample gives tens of thousands of clones, 95% to 98% of which show up once; approximately 0.2% is in the top ten. The V and J ends lost 1 base and 0 bases respectively, with 9 bases between them. The germline CDR1 and CDR2 sequences are MNHEY and SMNVEV (reference sequence). This CDR3 spans 15 amino acids. The sequenced sample was T cells isolated from PBMCs. The receptor's source is a human donor in good health. The chain joins TRBV27 to TRBJ1-1; TRBD1 is a possible D gene (5 bases). The CDR3 here is CASSLWAGLNTEAFF. DNA of the CDR3: TGTGCCAGCAGTTTATGGGCAGGGTTGAACACTGAAGCTTTCTTT.